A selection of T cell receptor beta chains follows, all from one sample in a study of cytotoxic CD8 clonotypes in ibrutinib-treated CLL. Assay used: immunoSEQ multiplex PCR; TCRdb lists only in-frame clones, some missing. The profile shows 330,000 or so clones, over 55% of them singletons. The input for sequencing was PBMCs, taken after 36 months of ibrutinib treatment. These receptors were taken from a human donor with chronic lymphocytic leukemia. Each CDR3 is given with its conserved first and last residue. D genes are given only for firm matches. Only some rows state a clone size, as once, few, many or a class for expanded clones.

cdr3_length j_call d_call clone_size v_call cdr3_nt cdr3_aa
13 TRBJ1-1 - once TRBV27 TGTGCCAGCAGTTGGACTACGAACACTGAAGCTTTCTTT CASSWTTNTEAFF
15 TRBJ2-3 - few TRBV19 TGTGCCAGTAGTTCCCGCGCGGATCCGACAGATACGCAGTATTTT CASSSRADPTDTQYF
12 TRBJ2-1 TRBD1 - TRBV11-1 TGTGCCAGCGACAGGGGGCACAATGAGCAGTTCTTC CASDRGHNEQFF
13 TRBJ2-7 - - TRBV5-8 TGTGCCAGCAGCTTTCGGAGACTCTACGAGCAGTACTTC CASSFRRLYEQYF
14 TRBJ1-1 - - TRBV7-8 TGTGCCAGCAGGGAAAGCGGAATGAACACTGAAGCTTTCTTT CASRESGMNTEAFF
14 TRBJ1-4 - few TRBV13 TGTGCCAGCAGCACTGGCGGTTTGGATGAAAAACTGTTTTTT CASSTGGLDEKLFF
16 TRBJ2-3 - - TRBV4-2 TGTGCCAGCAGCCAAGATCGGGGGCTAGCACCAGATACGCAGTATTTT CASSQDRGLAPDTQYF
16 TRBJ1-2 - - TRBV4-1 TGCGCCAGCAGCCAGGCCATCGGACAGTCGAATTATGGCTACACCTTC CASSQAIGQSNYGYTF
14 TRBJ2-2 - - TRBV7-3 TGTGCCAGCAGCCCCGCCTCGATCACCGGGGAGCTGTTTTTT CASSPASITGELFF
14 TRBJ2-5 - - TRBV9 TGTGCCAGCAGCGTAGGTATCTGGGGAGAGACCCAGTACTTC CASSVGIWGETQYF
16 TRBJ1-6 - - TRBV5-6 TGTGCCAGCAGCTTGTTGAATGGGGTAAATAATTCACCCCTCCACTTT CASSLLNGVNNSPLHF
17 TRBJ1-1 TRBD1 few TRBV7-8 TGTGCCAGCAGCCCCCGGACAGGGGGCGCGGTAAACACTGAAGCTTTCTTT CASSPRTGGAVNTEAFF
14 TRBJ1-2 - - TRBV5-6 TGTGCCAGCAGCTTAAAGACAAAAAACTATGGCTACACCTTC CASSLKTKNYGYTF
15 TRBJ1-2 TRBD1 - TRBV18 TGTGCCAGCTCACCCCCAGACGGACAGGCGCGAGGCTACACCTTC CASSPPDGQARGYTF
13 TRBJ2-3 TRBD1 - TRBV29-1 TGCAGCGTGCAGACAGGGAGCACAGATACGCAGTATTTT CSVQTGSTDTQYF
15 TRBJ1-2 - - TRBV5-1 TGCGCCAGCAGCTTGGCCCCAGGGCCCGTGGGGGGCTACACCTTC CASSLAPGPVGGYTF
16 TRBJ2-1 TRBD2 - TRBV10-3 TGTGCCATCAGTGAGGGGCTAGCGGGAGCCGGAGGTGAGCAGTTCTTC CAISEGLAGAGGEQFF
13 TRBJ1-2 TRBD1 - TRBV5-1 TGCGCCAGCAGGACCGGGACAGGGGATGGCTACACCTTC CASRTGTGDGYTF
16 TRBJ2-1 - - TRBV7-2 TGTGCCAGCAGCTTAGGGGGTAGCGGAGGCTACAATGAGCAGTTCTTC CASSLGGSGGYNEQFF
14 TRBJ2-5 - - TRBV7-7 TGTGCCAGCAGCTTTGGGGGAACCCAAGAGACCCAGTACTTC CASSFGGTQETQYF
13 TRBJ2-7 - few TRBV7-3 TGTGCCAGCAGCCCCTTTCTCTCCTACGAGCAGTACTTC CASSPFLSYEQYF
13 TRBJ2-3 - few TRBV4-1 TGCGCCAGCAGCCAAGTATGGACTGATACGCAGTATTTT CASSQVWTDTQYF
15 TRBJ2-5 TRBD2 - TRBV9 TGTGCCAGCAGCGACATAGCGGGGGGTCGGGAGACCCAGTACTTC CASSDIAGGRETQYF
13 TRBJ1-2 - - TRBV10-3 TGTGCCATCAGTGGAACAGGGAACTATGGCTACACCTTC CAISGTGNYGYTF
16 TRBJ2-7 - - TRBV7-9 TGTGCCAGCAGCTTAGCGGGAGGCAGGGACTCCTACGAGCAGTACTTC CASSLAGGRDSYEQYF
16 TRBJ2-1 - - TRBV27 TGTGCCAGCAGAGTCGATGGGAAGAGCTCCTACAATGAGCAGTTCTTC CASRVDGKSSYNEQFF
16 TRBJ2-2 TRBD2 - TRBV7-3 TGTGCCAGCGGACTAGCGGGGAGGAGGGGCACCGGGGAGCTGTTTTTT CASGLAGRRGTGELFF
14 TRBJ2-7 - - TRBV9 TGTGCCAGCAGCGTAGGGGCCAGTCCCTACGAGCAGTACTTC CASSVGASPYEQYF
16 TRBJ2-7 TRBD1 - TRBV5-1 TGCGCCAGCAGCGATTCGGTTCGGGACAGATCCTACGAGCAGTACTTC CASSDSVRDRSYEQYF
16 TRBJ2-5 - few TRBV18 TGTGCCAGCTCACCAAGAGTTGTTCAGGGAGGAGAGACCCAGTACTTC CASSPRVVQGGETQYF
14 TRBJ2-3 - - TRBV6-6 TGTGCCAGCAGTTACGTCGGGCTCACAGATACGCAGTATTTT CASSYVGLTDTQYF
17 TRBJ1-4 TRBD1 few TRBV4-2 TGTGCCAGCAGCCAACAATCAGGGGGCCTAACTAATGAAAAACTGTTTTTT CASSQQSGGLTNEKLFF
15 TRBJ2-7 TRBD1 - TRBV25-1 TGTGCCAGCAGTCCCCCGGGACAGGGGTCCTACGAGCAGTACTTC CASSPPGQGSYEQYF
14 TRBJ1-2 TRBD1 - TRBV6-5 TGTGCCAGCAGCCGGGACAGAGCGGACTATGGCTACACCTTC CASSRDRADYGYTF
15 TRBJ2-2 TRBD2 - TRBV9 TGTGCCAGCAGCGGAACTAGCGGGAGAAGCGGGGAGCTGTTTTTT CASSGTSGRSGELFF
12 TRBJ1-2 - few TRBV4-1 TGCGCCAGCAGCCCTGCGGGTTTCGGCTACACCTTC CASSPAGFGYTF
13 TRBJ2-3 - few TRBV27 TGTGCCAGCAGGGTGCGAGCCACAGATACGCAGTATTTT CASRVRATDTQYF
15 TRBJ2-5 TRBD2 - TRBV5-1 TGCGCCAGCAGCAGCCAAGCGGGGCTCCAAGAGACCCAGTACTTC CASSSQAGLQETQYF
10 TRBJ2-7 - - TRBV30 TGTGCCTGGTACCTCTACGAGCAGTACTTC CAWYLYEQYF
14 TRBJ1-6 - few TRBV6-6 TGTGCCAGCAGGCTTACACAGTTGGGTTCACCCCTCCACTTT CASRLTQLGSPLHF
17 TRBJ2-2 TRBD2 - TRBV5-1 TGCGCCAGCAGCTTGGAACCGGGACTAGTCTTGCCCGGGGAGCTGTTTTTT CASSLEPGLVLPGELFF